This T cell receptor beta chain was sequenced for a study of T cells expressing NK-cell markers. TCRdb reprocessed the 5' RACE reads; each CDR3 protein has one entry and no DNA is given. The sample table sets out some 300,000 distinct CDR3 sequences. Study-wide results and limits: Once again these clonotypes came out on top in the CD3+CD56-NKG2C+ fraction of a handful of donors.

Germline loops: CDR1 DFQATT, CDR2 SNEGSKA (reference sequence). This CDR3 is built from 16 residues. A remark on this clonotype: What it recognizes is unknown.

V and J are TRBV20-1 and TRBJ2-5; the D gene TCRdb calls, TRBD1, cannot be checked with no DNA. The sample consisted of blood T cells: a sorted CD56 or NKG2C T cell subset, CD4+ or CD8+ T cells, or bulk PBMC T cells (not recorded which). The sequence came from a young man in good health. CDR3 in amino acids: CSATQSGQGAFETQYF.